These 30 T cell receptor beta chains share one sample of origin, sequenced in a study of immune heterogeneity within non-small cell lung tumors (dated by TCRdb to the late 2010s). Sequencer: HiSeq X Ten. The TCR beta CDR3 region was amplified with a multiplex PCR system whose first round of around 10 cycles used 32 V-gene forward primers and 13 J-gene reverse primers. The public sequencing data were trimmed at Q25 with fastp and processed into clonotypes with MiXCR by TCRdb, which kept only in-frame beta chains. Every CDR3 protein is listed once, alongside the most common genes and DNA of its rows. Across this sample there are more than 2,500 distinct CDR3 sequences, with less than 35% seen only once. The ten top clones hold 8% to 13% of the sample. Genomic DNA extracted from bulk tumor tissue served as TCR template, with roughly 660 ng gDNA amplified per sample. Multiple biopsies per primary tumor were taken during surgery, spaced as far apart as possible within the tumor mass. The study cohort was described as untreated, and the patients were newly diagnosed NSCLC cases having curative surgery.

The sample taken for sequencing was lung tumor tissue. These receptors were taken from a man aged 55 to 70 with non-small cell lung cancer.

In this sample, this clonotype turned up a few times. This chain connects TRBV24-1 to TRBJ2-2; TRBD2 aligns across 12 bases. Germline V gene sequence: CDR1 KGHDR, CDR2 SFDVKD. This CDR3 has 18 residues. The ends lost 5 bases at V and 4 bases at J; junction bases unmatched: 10. CDR3 sequence: CATSGRTSGVSSTGELFF. The CDR3 DNA sequence: TGTGCCACCAGTGGAAGGACTAGCGGGGTAAGCTCCACCGGGGAGCTGTTTTTT.

This sequence joins TRBV10-3 and TRBJ2-3, with TRBD1 matching over 10 bases. CDR3 length: 15 amino acids. After removal of 4 bases from V and 4 bases from J, the junction contained 5 bases not matched to a gene. CDR1 is ENHRY, CDR2 SYGVKD, per germline. Written as DNA, the CDR3 is TGTGCCATCAGTGCAGCGGGACAGGGGTCAGATACGCAGTATTTT. Translating gives CAISAAGQGSDTQYF.

J is TRBJ2-5 and V is TRBV20-1; 8 nucleotides agree with TRBD2. CDR1 and CDR2 from the germline V gene are DFQATT and SNEGSKA (reference sequence). This CDR3 contains 15 residues. V trimming: 0 bases; J trimming: 4 bases; junction bases outside the gene matches: 7. The CDR3 region has the DNA TGCAGTGCTAGAGAGGGAGCGGGAGAGCGAGAGACCCAGTACTTC. Its protein is CSAREGAGERETQYF.

This clonotype appeared a few times. The chain recombines TRBV6-1 with TRBJ2-3; 10 nucleotides align to TRBD1. CDR3 length: 15 residues. With V trimmed by 5 bases and J by 4 bases, 6 bases remained unmatched. Per germline, CDR1 MNHNS and CDR2 SASEGT. The CDR3 here is CASSKFGQGADTQYF. As DNA, the CDR3 is TGTGCCAGCAGTAAGTTCGGACAGGGGGCAGATACGCAGTATTTT.

Within the sample, this clonotype is medium-sized. The V and J genes are TRBV13 and TRBJ2-7, with TRBD2 matching over 8 bases. After removal of 4 bases from V and 1 base from J, the junction contained 6 bases not matched to a gene. The CDR3 length is 15 residues. Germline V gene sequence: CDR1 PRHDT, CDR2 FYEKMQ (reference sequence). The DNA for the CDR3 is TGTGCCAGCAGCTCAAGCGGGAGAGGATCCTACGAGCAGTACTTC. This codes for CASSSSGRGSYEQYF.

This clonotype has a handful of counts. The chain has TRBV10-1 and TRBJ2-2; D call uncertain. CDR1 is WNHNN, CDR2 SYGVQD, per germline (reference sequence). The V and J ends lost 3 bases and 2 bases respectively, with 10 bases between them. This CDR3 spans 15 amino acids. The DNA for the CDR3 is TGCGCCAGCAGTGAAAAGGGTGTTAACACCGGGGAGCTGTTTTTT. Translation gives CASSEKGVNTGELFF.

As to this clonotype: A much more abundant neighbour one base away suggests this may be a read error. This chain uses TRBV28 with TRBJ1-6; the D is unclear. V lost 4 bases and J lost 9, with 13 bases in between. The germline CDR1 and CDR2 sequences are MDHEN and SYDVKM. The CDR3 is 14 residues long. The CDR3 coding sequence is TGTGCCAGCAGTTCGGGAAAGGAGGCTTCACCCCTCCACTTT. Protein: CASSSGKEASPLHF.

Within the sample, this clonotype is medium-sized. The chain couples TRBV3-1 to TRBJ2-1, with TRBD2 matching over 11 bases. CDR3 size: 16 residues. With 4 bases clipped from V and 7 bases from J, the junction kept 9 bases outside the gene matches. Germline values: CDR1 LGHDT, CDR2 YNNKEL (reference sequence). CDR3 coding DNA: TGTGCCAGCAGCCCCCCTAGCGGGAGGCTAGGTAATGAGCAGTTCTTC. Protein: CASSPPSGRLGNEQFF.

This clonotype rates as medium-sized (0.01 to 0.1%). CDR3 loop: CASSLVVYEQYF. The CDR3, as DNA: TGTGCCAGCAGCTTAGTTGTGTACGAGCAGTACTTC. This chain links TRBV11-2 with TRBJ2-7, with unresolved D. Trimming shortened V by 1 base and J by 4 bases, and 5 bases separated the two germline ends. The CDR3 has 12 residues. Germline V gives CDR1 SGHAT, CDR2 FQNNGV.

A word on this clonotype: The germline gene is not matched at one end of the junction; a read error may be the cause. V usage is TRBV3-1 and J usage is TRBJ2-1, with 13 nucleotides matching TRBD2. The CDR3 runs to 17 residues. Germline CDR1 LGHDT, CDR2 YNNKEL (reference sequence). The CDR3 loop reads CDSSLPRTSGSYNEQFF. As DNA, the CDR3 is TGTGACAGCAGCCTACCTAGGACTAGCGGGAGCTACAATGAGCAGTTCTTC.

This clonotype has more than one count but fewer than ten. V is TRBV4-1 and J is TRBJ1-5; 9 bases are shared with TRBD1. The CDR3 covers 15 residues. J was trimmed by 5 bases and V by 4 bases; bases with no gene match: 6. The germline V gene has CDR1 MGHRA and CDR2 YSYEKL. This CDR3 is CASSRTGDGDQPQHF. The CDR3 DNA follows: TGCGCCAGCAGCCGGACAGGGGATGGGGATCAGCCCCAGCATTTT.

This clonotype has more than one count but fewer than ten. V is TRBV20-1 and J is TRBJ2-2; perhaps TRBD1 as D (6 bases). Germline CDR1 is DFQATT and CDR2 is SNEGSKA (reference sequence). There are 16 residues in the CDR3. Trimming took 3 bases from V and 4 from J, leaving 18 bases between them. CDR3 bases: TGCAGTGCTAGCTCGCGAGGGGCAGGGGTCACCGGGGAGCTGTTTTTT. Translated: CSASSRGAGVTGELFF.

For this clonotype: It may be a read error: a sequence one base away is much more abundant. The gene calls are TRBV24-1 and TRBJ1-3, with D perhaps TRBD1 (5 bases). The CDR3 consists of 14 residues. Trimming took off 6 bases at V and 6 bases at J, with 14 bases between the two ends. Germline V gene data show CDR1 as KGHDR and CDR2 as SFDVKD. CDR3 coding DNA: TGTGCCACCAGTCCCGACAGCACTGAAAACACCATATATTTT. Protein product: CATSPDSTENTIYF.

V usage is TRBV6-1 and J usage is TRBJ2-5; D is unclear. The CDR3 consists of 13 residues. The germline CDR1 and CDR2 sequences are MNHNS and SASEGT. V was clipped by 4 bases and J by 2 bases, with 8 bases between them. CDR3 amino acids: CASSVTPQETQYF. DNA for the CDR3: TGTGCCAGCAGTGTGACACCACAAGAGACCCAGTACTTC.

This clonotype was observed a few times. This chain links TRBV5-5 with TRBJ2-6; D unclear. Germline V gene data show CDR1 as SGHKS and CDR2 as YYEKEE (reference sequence). V was pared by 1 base and J by 1 base, with 6 bases between. This CDR3 has 15 amino acids. Here the CDR3 reads CASSLLRSGANVLTF. CDR3 nucleotide sequence: TGTGCCAGCAGCTTGTTGAGATCTGGGGCCAACGTCCTGACTTTC.

Turning to this clonotype: Mismatch with germline at one junction end may stem from a read error. The chain carries TRBV5-1 and TRBJ2-7; tentatively, D is TRBD1 (6 bases). CDR3 size: 14 residues. The V gene's germline CDR1 is SGHRS and CDR2 YFSETQ. CDR3 protein: CASILNRATYEQYF. CDR3 in DNA: TGCGCCAGCATCTTGAACAGGGCAACCTACGAGCAGTACTTC.

This clonotype rates as medium-sized. The chain recombines TRBV2 with TRBJ2-3; D not certain. Germline V CDR1 and CDR2: SNHLY, FYNNEI. The CDR3 runs to 12 residues. Trimming took off 8 bases at V and 5 bases at J, with 11 bases between the two ends. The CDR3 spells CASRRAGDTQYF. CDR3 DNA sequence: TGTGCCAGCCGAAGGGCCGGAGATACGCAGTATTTT.

Concerning this clonotype: A much larger clonotype is one base distant, so this may be a read error. The V and J genes are TRBV19 and TRBJ2-5; 9 bases line up with TRBD2. This CDR3 is 16 amino acids long. Per germline, CDR1 LNHDA and CDR2 SQIVND (reference sequence). CDR3 amino acids: CDSSTLEAGGGETQYF. The CDR3 region has the DNA TGTGACAGTAGTACCCTGGAAGCGGGAGGTGGAGAGACCCAGTACTTC.

Comments on this clonotype: This may stem from a read error, because a much larger clone lies one nucleotide away. This sequence joins TRBV4-1 and TRBJ1-5; 7 bases align to TRBD1. Germline assignment: CDR1 MGHRA and CDR2 YSYEKL. CDR3 length: 15 amino acids. J was trimmed by 5 bases and V by 3 bases; bases with no gene match: 7. The CDR3 here is CASSQSTGEDQPQHF. The CDR3 region has the DNA TGCGCCAGCAGCCAGTCAACAGGGGAAGATCAGCCCCAGCATTTT.

In its sample, this clonotype was seen a few times. This chain uses TRBV6-1 with TRBJ2-5; D possibly corresponds to TRBD2 (6 bases). The CDR3 totals 15 residues. Germline CDR1 reads MNHNS; CDR2 reads SASEGT. V lost 2 bases to trimming and J lost 7 bases, with 17 bases between them. CDR3 sequence (DNA): TGTGCCAGCAGTGAAACGAGGAATAGCGGAGGGACCCAGTACTTC. Encoded protein: CASSETRNSGGTQYF.

CDR3 amino acids: CASSPTSGTTSYNEQFF. Here the CDR3 DNA reads TGTGCCAGCAGCCCCACAAGTGGGACTACCTCCTACAATGAGCAGTTCTTC. V usage is TRBV7-9 and J usage is TRBJ2-1, with TRBD2 matching 7 bases. Germline CDR1 SEHNR, CDR2 FQNEAQ (reference sequence). This CDR3 region has 17 residues. V shed 5 bases and J 0 bases; nucleotides not matched to a gene: 10.

By sample share, this clonotype is large. The chain links TRBV20-1 to TRBJ2-5; perhaps TRBD1 as D (6 bases). Germline assignment: CDR1 DFQATT and CDR2 SNEGSKA (reference sequence). CDR3 length: 13 residues. Trimming stripped 6 bases from V and 5 bases from J, with 16 bases between. CDR3 sequence reads: CSAGTRFMETQYF. CDR3 DNA: TGCAGTGCGGGGACAAGGTTCATGGAGACCCAGTACTTC.

This clonotype qualifies as medium-sized. The chain recombines TRBV2 with TRBJ2-3, with D possibly TRBD1 on 6 matching bases. This CDR3 is 16 amino acids long. Germline CDR1 reads SNHLY; CDR2 reads FYNNEI. Trimming shortened V by 5 bases and J by 3 bases, and 18 bases separated the two germline ends. The CDR3 DNA is TGTGCCAGCAGTTCGAGGAGTACAGGGACGACAGATACGCAGTATTTT. Its translation: CASSSRSTGTTDTQYF.

Within the sample, this clonotype is medium-sized. The V and J genes are TRBV6-1 and TRBJ2-7, with unresolved D. V dropped 8 bases and J dropped 6 bases, with 14 bases sitting between them. CDR1 and CDR2 (germline): MNHNS, SASEGT. The CDR3 spans 12 residues. The CDR3 DNA reads TGTGCCAGCTTCGGAAATTTCGTCGAGCAGTACTTC. Amino acid sequence: CASFGNFVEQYF.

This clonotype is deemed medium-sized. The rearrangement joins TRBV5-1 to TRBJ2-1, with D tentatively TRBD2 (5 bases). Trimming stripped 5 bases from V and 9 bases from J, with 18 bases between. The CDR3 spans 14 residues. Germline CDR1 reads SGHRS; CDR2 reads YFSETQ. The CDR3 DNA sequence: TGCGCCAGCAGGCCGGGAACTTCAATCACTGAGCAGTTCTTC. Translation: CASRPGTSITEQFF. Together with reference TRBV5-1 and TRBJ2-1, the CDR3 gives the full variable domain: KAGVTQTPRYLIKTRGQQVTLSCSPISGHRSVSWYQQTPGQGLQFLFEYFSETQRNKGNFPGRFSGRQFSNSRSEMNVSTLELGDSALYLCASRPGTSITEQFFGPGTRLTVL.

The CDR3 region is CATYPGGISTDTQYF. As DNA, the CDR3 is TGTGCCACCTATCCGGGGGGAATTAGCACAGATACGCAGTATTTT. The genes are TRBV6-1 and TRBJ2-3; TRBD2 aligns across 7 bases. Germline V lookup: CDR1 MNHNS, CDR2 SASEGT. The CDR3 sequence is 15 residues long. The V gene end was trimmed by 10 bases and the J gene end by 0 bases; junction bases not matched to a gene: 10.

By frequency in the sample, this clonotype is large (0.1 to 1%). One end of the junction does not line up with germline, which may come from a read error. The CDR3 nucleotides read TGTGCCACCAGCAGAGATCCAAAGGGGCCGGTAGATTTT. It translates to CATSRDPKGPVDF. The chain couples TRBV15 to TRBJ1-3; D possibly corresponds to TRBD1 (5 bases). This CDR3 spans 13 amino acids. Looked up from germline, CDR1 is LNHNV and CDR2 is YYDKDF (reference sequence).

This clonotype has only a few counts. This chain joins TRBV5-1 and TRBJ2-5, with 10 bases aligning to TRBD2. The CDR3 is made up of 17 amino acids. From germline, CDR1 is SGHRS and CDR2 YFSETQ. After removal of 0 bases from V and 5 bases from J, the junction contained 10 bases not matched to a gene. CDR3: CASSLGYLAGVYETQYF. The CDR3 coding sequence is TGCGCCAGCAGCTTGGGGTATCTAGCGGGAGTGTATGAGACCCAGTACTTC.

A remark on this clonotype: Possible read error: a much larger clone is one base away. The V call is TRBV19, the J call TRBJ2-7; D may be TRBD2 (5 bases). The CDR3 loop spans 14 amino acids. V was trimmed by 0 bases and J by 4 bases, leaving 10 bases between them. The V gene's germline CDR1 is LNHDA and CDR2 SQIVND (reference sequence). This CDR3 reads CASSIERDRYEQYF. DNA for the CDR3: TGTGCCAGTAGTATAGAACGGGATCGATACGAGCAGTACTTC. Using reference TRBV19 and TRBJ2-7 for the parts outside the CDR3, the full variable domain is DGGITQSPKYLFRKEGQNVTLSCEQNLNHDAMYWYRQDPGQGLRLIYYSQIVNDFQKGDIAEGYSVSREKKESFPLTVTSAQKNPTAFYLCASSIERDRYEQYFGPGTRLTVT.

The chain combines TRBV18 with TRBJ2-1; 9 nucleotides align to TRBD1. Trimming cost V 7 bases and J 4 bases; bases outside gene matches: 5. In germline, CDR1 is KGHSH, CDR2 LQKENI. The CDR3 is 14 residues long. CDR3 loop: CASYPGQGYNEQFF. CDR3 bases: TGTGCCAGCTATCCGGGACAGGGATACAATGAGCAGTTCTTC.